The 21 T cell receptor beta chains given below trace back to one sample, sequenced in a study of T cell repertoires in cytomegalovirus infection. TCRdb ran MiXCR on the reads and lists one entry per CDR3 protein. Seen here are some 700,000 distinct CDR3 sequences, less than 40% observed once, and the top ten hold around 3%. The sequencing sample was made of PBMCs. Source of these receptors: a human donor in good health (CMV status not recorded). Some clones in this sample may be carry-over from other donors' samples.

The genes are TRBV5-1 and TRBJ2-7; D is unclear. The V end lost 4 bases, the J end lost 4 bases, and 12 bases lay between the germline ends. The germline V gene encodes CDR1 SGHRS and CDR2 YFSETQ. The CDR3 spans 13 residues. This CDR3 reads CASSEAGPYEQYF. The CDR3 DNA sequence: TGCGCCAGCAGCGAGGCAGGTCCGTACGAGCAGTACTTC.

The V and J genes are TRBV6-6 and TRBJ2-5, with 7 positions matching TRBD2. V shed 10 bases and J 5 bases; nucleotides not matched to a gene: 10. Germline V gene lookup returns CDR1 MNHNY and CDR2 SVGAGI (reference sequence). The CDR3 extends over 13 amino acids. CDR3 amino acids: CATSLGREETQYF. As DNA, the CDR3 is TGTGCCACCTCCTTGGGGAGGGAGGAGACCCAGTACTTC.

This rearrangement joins TRBV12-3 or TRBV12-4 to TRBJ2-7; TRBD2 aligns across 12 bases. Trimming removed 4 bases from V and 6 bases from J; junction bases left unmatched: 4. This CDR3 is built from 14 residues. CDR3 sequence reads: CASSSTSGSTEQYF. CDR3 DNA: TGTGCCAGCAGTTCGACTAGCGGGAGTACCGAGCAGTACTTC.

This clonotype was detected a few times. The chain combines TRBV27 with TRBJ2-7, with D possibly TRBD2 on 5 matching bases. Trimming took off 3 bases at V and 2 bases at J, with 11 bases between the two ends. The CDR3 runs to 14 residues. CDR1 is MNHEY and CDR2 is SMNVEV in the germline V gene (reference sequence). CDR3 loop: CASSFGEGAYEQYF. CDR3 DNA sequence: TGTGCCAGCAGTTTCGGTGAGGGCGCCTACGAGCAGTACTTC.

Regarding this clonotype: This may arise from a read error, as a much more abundant clone is one base away. V and J are TRBV12-3 or TRBV12-4 and TRBJ2-1; the D gene is possibly TRBD1 (5 bases). V lost 3 bases and J 4 bases, leaving 22 bases between the germline ends. The CDR3 covers 18 residues. CDR3 in amino acids: CASSFPSDMANPYNEQFF. DNA of the CDR3: TGTGCCAGCAGTTTCCCCTCGGACATGGCCAATCCTTACAATGAGCAGTTCTTC.

The rearrangement links TRBV2 to TRBJ2-5; possibly TRBD1 for D (6 bases). The ends were cut back, 10 bases at V and 0 bases at J, with 9 bases in the middle. The CDR3 is made up of 12 amino acids. Germline V gives CDR1 SNHLY, CDR2 FYNNEI. The CDR3, as DNA: TGTGCCACTAGGACAGACCAAGAGACCCAGTACTTC. Encoded protein: CATRTDQETQYF.

Worth noting for this clonotype: The junction shows a germline mismatch at one end, possibly a read error. The DNA of the CDR3 is TGTGCCAGCAGTTTCGGACAGGGGGCCAGCTCTAGAAACACCATATATTTT. Translation: CASSFGQGASSRNTIYF. This rearrangement joins TRBV12-3 or TRBV12-4 to TRBJ1-3; 11 bases are a match to TRBD1. CDR3 size: 17 residues.

In this sample, this clonotype turned up once. This chain joins TRBV12-3 or TRBV12-4 and TRBJ1-5; no reliable D call. V lost 7 bases and J 1 base, leaving 11 bases between the germline ends. The CDR3 is made up of 14 amino acids. In DNA form, the CDR3 reads TGTGCCAGCACCTTGGTAGGGAGCAATCAGCCCCAGCATTTT. It specifies CASTLVGSNQPQHF.

This clonotype came up once. The chain links TRBV24-1 to TRBJ2-7; the match to TRBD2 covers 11 bases. The germline V gene has CDR1 KGHDR and CDR2 SFDVKD. This CDR3 region has 12 residues. After removal of 10 bases from V and 2 bases from J, the junction contained 0 bases not matched to a gene. CDR3 bases: TGTGCCACTAGCGGGGGGGCCTACGAGCAGTACTTC. Its translation: CATSGGAYEQYF.

This clonotype was picked up one time. The V call is TRBV4-1, the J call TRBJ1-1; maybe TRBD1 (5 bases). The CDR3 extends over 17 amino acids. Per the germline V gene, CDR1 is MGHRA and CDR2 is YSYEKL. Between the trimmed V and J ends, which lost 2 bases and 2 bases, there was a span of 18 bases. The CDR3 DNA is TGCGCCAGCAGCCAAACAACTAACAGGTTAGAAAACACTGAAGCTTTCTTT. It is translated as CASSQTTNRLENTEAFF.

The chain links TRBV20-1 to TRBJ2-3; either TRBD1 or TRBD2 may supply D (6 bases each). The length of the CDR3 is 15 residues. Deletions cut 3 bases from V and 4 bases from J, with 17 bases between. The germline CDR1 and CDR2 sequences are DFQATT and SNEGSKA (reference sequence). The CDR3 DNA reads TGCAGTGCTAGCCTAATTGGGGGGCGCCCAGATACGCAGTATTTT. Protein: CSASLIGGRPDTQYF.

There are a few counts of this clonotype. The gene calls are TRBV24-1 and TRBJ2-3; D unresolved. CDR1 and CDR2 (germline): KGHDR, SFDVKD. This CDR3 is 15 amino acids long. V was pared by 4 bases and J by 0 bases, with 10 bases between. The CDR3 DNA follows: TGTGCCACCAGTGACTCGCCCGGTAGCACAGATACGCAGTATTTT. Its translation is CATSDSPGSTDTQYF.

This clonotype has a handful of counts. This chain joins TRBV28 and TRBJ2-7; TRBD2 agrees at 7 bases. This CDR3 comprises 14 residues. The trim removed 1 base at V and 5 bases at J, leaving 5 bases unmatched. The V gene's germline CDR1 is MDHEN and CDR2 SYDVKM. The CDR3 sequence is CASSLSGGRHEQYF. CDR3 in DNA: TGTGCCAGCAGTTTATCGGGGGGTCGGCACGAGCAGTACTTC. Together with reference TRBV28 and TRBJ2-7, the CDR3 gives the full variable domain: DVKVTQSSRYLVKRTGEKVFLECVQDMDHENMFWYRQDPGLGLRLIYFSYDVKMKEKGDIPEGYSVSREKKERFSLILESASTNQTSMYLCASSLSGGRHEQYFGPGTRLTVT.

The chain uses TRBV19 and TRBJ1-5; perhaps TRBD1 as D (6 bases). The V gene's germline CDR1 is LNHDA and CDR2 SQIVND (reference sequence). The CDR3 contains 15 residues. Trimming took off 5 bases at V and 1 base at J, with 12 bases between the two ends. CDR3 DNA: TGTGCCAGTAGTTCCACAGGGATCAGCAATCAGCCCCAGCATTTT. Translation gives CASSSTGISNQPQHF.

J is TRBJ2-7 and V is TRBV5-1; TRBD2 might be the D (5 bases). The V gene's germline CDR1 is SGHRS and CDR2 YFSETQ. The CDR3 extends over 15 amino acids. Trimming removed 5 bases at V and 4 bases at J, with 19 bases between. CDR3 residues: CASRTSAAVQYEQYF. The CDR3 DNA sequence: TGCGCCAGCAGGACTTCAGCAGCGGTACAATACGAGCAGTACTTC.

The CDR3 DNA is TGTGCCAGCTCACCGGACGACTACGAGCAGTTCTTC. Amino acid sequence: CASSPDDYEQFF. The chain combines TRBV18 with TRBJ2-7; possible D gene TRBD2, 5 bases. The DNA end is a closer match to TRBJ2-1, so the J assignment may be wrong. The length of the CDR3 is 12 residues. Per germline, CDR1 KGHSH and CDR2 LQKENI.

The J gene is TRBJ2-4, the V gene TRBV20-1, with D perhaps TRBD1 (7 bases). This CDR3 has 15 amino acids. Germline values: CDR1 DFQATT, CDR2 SNEGSKA (reference sequence). The ends were cut back, 3 bases at V and 7 bases at J, with 19 bases in the middle. The CDR3 loop is CSASRGGGNRNIQYF. The CDR3 region has the DNA TGCAGTGCTAGCAGAGGGGGCGGGAATCGCAACATTCAGTACTTC.

This clonotype was seen only a few times. The chain carries TRBV7-2 and TRBJ2-7; D call uncertain. V lost 1 base, J lost 3 bases, and 10 bases lay in between. Germline CDR1 SGHTA, CDR2 FQGNSA. The CDR3 totals 14 residues. CDR3 loop: CASSLVELGYEQYF. In nucleotides, the CDR3 is TGTGCCAGCAGCTTAGTTGAGTTGGGCTACGAGCAGTACTTC.

This clonotype has ten or more counts. The V and J genes are TRBV6-2 or TRBV6-3 and TRBJ2-7; D is ambiguous. The germline CDR1 and CDR2 sequences are MNHEY and SVGEGT. This CDR3 is built from 12 residues. Trimming took 0 bases from V and 6 from J, leaving 6 bases between them. This CDR3 reads CASSYSWREQYF. The CDR3, as DNA: TGTGCCAGCAGTTACTCGTGGCGCGAGCAGTACTTC.

The chain joins TRBV5-1 to TRBJ1-1; no clear D gene. This CDR3 has 15 amino acids. V shed 1 base and J shed 3 bases, with 13 bases lying between them. Germline loops: CDR1 SGHRS, CDR2 YFSETQ. The CDR3 DNA sequence: TGCGCCAGCAGCTTGATTGGAGGTGGTGACACTGAAGCTTTCTTT. Encoded protein: CASSLIGGGDTEAFF.

The rearrangement links TRBV20-1 to TRBJ2-5; 10 bases align to TRBD2. The V gene's germline CDR1 is DFQATT and CDR2 SNEGSKA (reference sequence). Trimming took 7 bases from V and 4 from J; bases not matched to a gene: 6. This CDR3 has 13 residues. CDR3 protein: CSVLAGVGETQYF. CDR3 coding DNA: TGCAGTGTCCTAGCGGGAGTAGGAGAGACCCAGTACTTC.